The 28 T cell receptor beta chains in this list originate from one sample, sequenced in a study of T-cell reconstitution after alpha-beta-depleted transplantation in children. As it was prepared, the TCRbeta library received unique molecular identifiers. TCRdb re-derived calls from the PCR reads in MiXCR, one entry per CDR3 protein. The sample yields about 980,000 distinct CDR3 sequences, roughly 31% seen once. Source: PBMCs, mostly from graft donor cells, taken 360 days after TCRalphabeta/CD19-depleted stem cell transplant. The receptors come from a boy younger than two who had a stem cell transplant for SCID, so the T cells may come from the graft donor.

This rearrangement joins TRBV11-3 to TRBJ2-1, with TRBD1 as a possible D gene (6 bases). Trimming cost V 6 bases and J 7 bases, with 13 bases left between them. The CDR3 extends over 13 amino acids. Germline V CDR1 and CDR2: SGHNT, YENEEA. DNA of the CDR3: TGTGCCAGCAGGCTTCAGGGGTGGAATGAGCAGTTCTTC. This codes for CASRLQGWNEQFF.

The genes are TRBV25-1 and TRBJ1-5; D remains unclear. This CDR3 comprises 15 residues. V dropped 3 bases and J dropped 1 base, with 10 bases sitting between them. Per the germline V gene, CDR1 is MGHDK and CDR2 is SYGVNS. CDR3 nucleotide sequence: TGTGCCAGCAGTGATTCGGGCGGGAGCAATCAGCCCCAGCATTTT. Protein sequence: CASSDSGGSNQPQHF.

This clonotype was seen many times. The J gene is TRBJ1-1, the V gene TRBV15; 8 bases match TRBD1. The germline V gene encodes CDR1 LNHNV and CDR2 YYDKDF (reference sequence). The CDR3 has 14 residues. Germline trimming cut 5 bases from V and 4 bases from J; bases unmatched to any gene: 6. The CDR3 DNA reads as TGTGCCACCAGCTTTAACAGGGGGGCCACTGAAGCTTTCTTT. Its protein is CATSFNRGATEAFF.

In its sample, this clonotype was seen a few times. The CDR3, as DNA: TGTGCCAGCAGACCCCGGGACAGGGCCACTGAAGCTTTCTTT. This gives the protein CASRPRDRATEAFF. The gene calls are TRBV6-2 or TRBV6-3 and TRBJ1-1; 9 bases match TRBD1. The ends lost 6 bases at V and 4 bases at J; junction bases unmatched: 6. CDR3 length: 14 residues. Per the germline V gene, CDR1 is MNHEY and CDR2 is SVGEGT.

The chain uses TRBV11-2 and TRBJ2-1; D ambiguous. Trimming stripped 5 bases from V and 0 bases from J, with 11 bases between. The germline CDR1 and CDR2 sequences are SGHAT and FQNNGV. CDR3 length equals 15 residues. In DNA form, the CDR3 reads TGTGCCAGCAGCCCTAGTCGAGACTCCTACAATGAGCAGTTCTTC. Its translation: CASSPSRDSYNEQFF.

In its sample, this clonotype was seen a few times. The rearrangement links TRBV30 to TRBJ2-1; no reliable D call. This CDR3 is built from 11 residues. The V gene's germline CDR1 is GTSNPN and CDR2 SVGIG (reference sequence). V gave up 0 bases and J gave up 10 bases, with 7 bases separating them. In nucleotides, the CDR3 is TGTGCCTGGAGTGTAAGGATGGAGCAGTTCTTC. Translating it yields CAWSVRMEQFF. Together with reference TRBV30 and TRBJ2-1, the CDR3 gives the full variable domain: SQTIHQWPATLVQPVGSPLSLECTVEGTSNPNLYWYRQAAGRGLQLLFYSVGIGQISSEVPQNLSASRPQDRQFILSSKKLLLSDSGFYLCAWSVRMEQFFGPGTRLTVL.

The chain uses TRBV20-1 and TRBJ2-5, with D uncertain. Germline values: CDR1 DFQATT, CDR2 SNEGSKA (reference sequence). CDR3 size: 13 residues. The CDR3 loop is CTTAGSPQETQYF. The DNA of the CDR3 is TGCACCACCGCCGGGTCCCCCCAAGAGACCCAGTACTTC.

This clonotype occurred once. This chain joins TRBV7-8 and TRBJ1-1; no definite D call. The CDR3 is 17 residues long. V was clipped by 2 bases and J by 1 base, with 17 bases between them. CDR1 and CDR2 (germline): SGHVS, FQNEAQ. The CDR3 DNA is TGTGCCAGCAGCTTAAATTCTTTGAGACATCGGAACACTGAAGCTTTCTTT. Translated, it gives CASSLNSLRHRNTEAFF.

The chain uses TRBV10-3 and TRBJ1-2, with 7 bases identical to TRBD1. This CDR3 is built from 14 residues. CDR1 and CDR2 from the germline V gene are ENHRY and SYGVKD. Unmatched junction bases numbered 9, after V lost 7 bases and J lost 4 bases. This CDR3 is CAITIDRDGYGYTF. The CDR3 region has the DNA TGTGCCATCACCATAGACAGGGATGGCTATGGCTACACCTTC.

The chain links TRBV12-3 or TRBV12-4 to TRBJ2-1, with 11 positions matching TRBD2. V gave up 6 bases and J gave up 6 bases; unmatched junction bases: 10. CDR3 size: 16 residues. The CDR3 nucleotides are TGTGCCAGCAGCCCACTCTCTAGCGGGGGGAGCAATGAGCAGTTCTTC. Translating it yields CASSPLSSGGSNEQFF.

This clonotype was detected many times. The rearrangement joins TRBV7-2 to TRBJ2-3; 10 nucleotides agree with TRBD1. This CDR3 region has 17 residues. V lost 2 bases and J lost 4; bases outside the gene matches: 9. CDR1 and CDR2 (germline): SGHTA, FQGNSA. CDR3 in amino acids: CASSLSATGGMADTQYF. The CDR3 DNA is TGTGCCAGCAGCTTATCAGCGACAGGGGGCATGGCAGATACGCAGTATTTT.

V usage is TRBV18 and J usage is TRBJ2-1, with a weak D call TRBD1 (6 bases). Germline CDR1 reads KGHSH; CDR2 reads LQKENI. The CDR3 consists of 15 residues. V was clipped by 4 bases and J by 0 bases, with 10 bases between them. CDR3 residues: CASSRDISSYNEQFF. The CDR3 DNA follows: TGTGCCAGCTCACGGGACATTAGCTCCTACAATGAGCAGTTCTTC.

This clonotype was picked up a small number of times. The gene calls are TRBV20-1 and TRBJ2-1, with D perhaps assigned TRBD1 or TRBD2 (5 bases each). The germline CDR1 and CDR2 sequences are DFQATT and SNEGSKA (reference sequence). The CDR3 has 12 amino acids. The V gene lost 5 bases and the J gene lost 8 bases, with 13 bases spanning the gap. The CDR3 sequence is CSAVGVRDEQFF. The CDR3 nucleotides read TGCAGTGCTGTGGGGGTCCGCGATGAGCAGTTCTTC.

In its sample, this clonotype was seen many times. Germline and junction disagree at one end, which may indicate a read error. J is TRBJ2-1 and V is TRBV5-1; weak D call: TRBD2 (7 bases). CDR3 length equals 15 residues. CDR1 is SGHRS and CDR2 is YFSETQ in the germline V gene. CDR3 coding DNA: TGTGCCAGCAGTTTTGGGGGGGCCGCCTACAATGAGCAGTTCTTC. Amino acid sequence: CASSFGGAAYNEQFF. Based on the CDR3 plus reference TRBV5-1 and TRBJ2-1, the full variable domain is KAGVTQTPRYLIKTRGQQVTLSCSPISGHRSVSWYQQTPGQGLQFLFEYFSETQRNKGNFPGRFSGRQFSNSRSEMNVSTLELGDSALYLCASSFGGAAYNEQFFGPGTRLTVL.

This clonotype was seen more than once but under ten times. The gene calls are TRBV12-3 or TRBV12-4 and TRBJ1-2; D is possibly TRBD1 (6 bases). Trimming pared 6 bases from V and 3 bases from J, leaving 11 bases between. This CDR3 spans 13 amino acids. Here the CDR3 DNA reads TGTGCCAGCAGACCGGACAGCCACTATGGCTACACCTTC. As protein: CASRPDSHYGYTF.

This sequence joins TRBV7-9 and TRBJ2-5, with 8 bases matching TRBD1. V trimming: 2 bases; J trimming: 5 bases; junction bases outside the gene matches: 7. The CDR3 sequence is 15 residues long. Germline V gene data show CDR1 as SEHNR and CDR2 as FQNEAQ (reference sequence). The CDR3 region is CASSLLVRGRETQYF. The CDR3 DNA reads TGTGCCAGCAGCTTACTCGTCAGGGGGCGGGAGACCCAGTACTTC.

The chain has TRBV9 and TRBJ2-5; TRBD1 matches at 7 bases. Germline loops: CDR1 SGDLS, CDR2 YYNGEE. V lost 0 bases to trimming and J lost 0 bases; unmatched junction nucleotides: 5. CDR3 length: 16 amino acids. DNA for the CDR3: TGTGCCAGCAGCGTAGTAGGGACAGCGAACCAAGAGACCCAGTACTTC. Translation: CASSVVGTANQETQYF. Drawing the rest from reference TRBV9 and TRBJ2-5, the complete variable domain is DSGVTQTPKHLITATGQRVTLRCSPRSGDLSVYWYQQSLDQGLQFLIQYYNGEERAKGNILERFSAQQFPDLHSELNLSSLELGDSALYFCASSVVGTANQETQYFGPGTRLLVL.

The chain employs TRBV12-3 or TRBV12-4 and TRBJ2-7; D is perhaps TRBD2 (5 bases). V was trimmed by 5 bases and J by 7 bases, leaving 9 bases between them. The CDR3 has 11 amino acids. The CDR3 region has the DNA TGTGCCAGCAGTGAGCCGGGGGAGCAGTACTTC. It codes for CASSEPGEQYF.

This clonotype was found once. The chain links TRBV12-3 or TRBV12-4 to TRBJ2-4, with 8 nucleotides matching TRBD1. V shed 4 bases and J 9 bases; nucleotides not matched to a gene: 5. This CDR3 has 13 residues. CDR3 coding DNA: TGTGCCAGCAGTTCCCCAGACAGGGGCATTCAGTACTTC. Amino acid sequence: CASSSPDRGIQYF.

This clonotype came up a few times. An end of the junction differs from the germline gene, which may be a read error. The genes are TRBV20-1 and TRBJ2-7, with 9 positions matching TRBD1. Germline CDR1 DFQATT, CDR2 SNEGSKA (reference sequence). The CDR3 totals 14 residues. The CDR3 protein is CSARDRGSLYGQYF. CDR3 bases: TGCAGTGCTAGGGACAGGGGATCCCTCTACGGGCAGTACTTC.

The V call is TRBV28, the J call TRBJ2-3, with D possibly TRBD2 on 7 matching bases. Trimming stripped 4 bases from V and 2 bases from J, with 16 bases between. Germline V CDR1 and CDR2: MDHEN, SYDVKM. CDR3 size: 16 residues. The CDR3 spells CASSSPGGGATDTQYF. CDR3 in DNA: TGTGCCAGCAGTTCCCCAGGAGGGGGGGCCACAGATACGCAGTATTTT.

This clonotype occurred a few times. The chain couples TRBV4-1 to TRBJ1-4; D call uncertain. The CDR3 is made up of 12 amino acids. Deletions cut 5 bases from V and 8 bases from J, with 9 bases between. Germline lookup yields CDR1 MGHRA and CDR2 YSYEKL. CDR3 residues: CASSSVGEKLFF. CDR3 DNA: TGCGCCAGCAGCTCGGTGGGGGAAAAACTGTTTTTT.

This clonotype showed up just a few times. The chain uses TRBV7-9 and TRBJ1-4, with 10 bases identical to TRBD1. With V trimmed by 4 bases and J by 4 bases, 6 bases remained unmatched. The germline V gene encodes CDR1 SEHNR and CDR2 FQNEAQ (reference sequence). The CDR3 has 16 amino acids. This chain's CDR3 is CASSSAGTGDNEKLFF. For the CDR3, the DNA is TGTGCCAGCAGCTCGGCCGGGACAGGGGATAATGAAAAACTGTTTTTT. Looking up the rest from reference TRBV7-9 and TRBJ1-4 gives the full variable domain: DTGVSQNPRHKITKRGQNVTFRCDPISEHNRLYWYRQTLGQGPEFLTYFQNEAQLEKSRLLSDRFSAERPKGSFSTLEIQRTEQGDSAMYLCASSSAGTGDNEKLFFGSGTQLSVL.

This clonotype was detected a few times. This chain connects TRBV2 to TRBJ2-3; D might be TRBD2 (6 bases). CDR1 is SNHLY, CDR2 FYNNEI, per germline. This CDR3 spans 13 amino acids. Trimming pared 11 bases from V and 1 base from J, leaving 13 bases between. CDR3 loop: CAGRGGGTDTQYF. In DNA form, the CDR3 reads TGTGCCGGCCGGGGCGGGGGCACAGATACGCAGTATTTT.

This clonotype was seen more than once but under ten times. The rearrangement joins TRBV4-1 to TRBJ1-5; D perhaps matches TRBD1 (6 bases). The CDR3 extends over 16 amino acids. The germline CDR1 and CDR2 sequences are MGHRA and YSYEKL. Trimming removed 7 bases from V and 2 bases from J, with 18 bases in between. The CDR3 spells CASNPVPSGGNQPQHF. The CDR3 DNA is TGCGCCAGCAACCCAGTCCCTTCAGGGGGCAATCAGCCCCAGCATTTT.

The chain recombines TRBV5-1 with TRBJ2-5; the match to TRBD2 covers 11 bases. The CDR3 covers 16 residues. Trimming removed 1 base from V and 2 bases from J; junction bases left unmatched: 4. CDR1 and CDR2 from the germline V gene are SGHRS and YFSETQ. Here the CDR3 DNA reads TGCGCCAGCAGCTTGAGGACTAGCGGGCGACAAGAGACCCAGTACTTC. This encodes CASSLRTSGRQETQYF.

A few counts support this clonotype. The chain uses TRBV6-1 and TRBJ1-4; 9 nucleotides agree with TRBD1. CDR1 MNHNS and CDR2 SASEGT come from the germline V gene. J gave up 5 bases and V 6 bases, and 7 bases lay outside the gene matches. The CDR3 runs 15 residues. CDR3 nucleotides: TGTGCCAGCAGCCCCTCGACAGGGGGGAATGAAAAACTGTTTTTT. Protein: CASSPSTGGNEKLFF.

There are a few counts of this clonotype. The chain carries TRBV3-1 and TRBJ2-3; 7 bases match TRBD2. V lost 0 bases, J lost 1 base, and 7 bases stayed unmatched. The CDR3 runs to 17 residues. Germline V gene sequence: CDR1 LGHDT, CDR2 YNNKEL (reference sequence). In nucleotides, the CDR3 is TGTGCCAGCAGCCAAGATCTTCGGACTAGGGGCACAGATACGCAGTATTTT. Its translation: CASSQDLRTRGTDTQYF.